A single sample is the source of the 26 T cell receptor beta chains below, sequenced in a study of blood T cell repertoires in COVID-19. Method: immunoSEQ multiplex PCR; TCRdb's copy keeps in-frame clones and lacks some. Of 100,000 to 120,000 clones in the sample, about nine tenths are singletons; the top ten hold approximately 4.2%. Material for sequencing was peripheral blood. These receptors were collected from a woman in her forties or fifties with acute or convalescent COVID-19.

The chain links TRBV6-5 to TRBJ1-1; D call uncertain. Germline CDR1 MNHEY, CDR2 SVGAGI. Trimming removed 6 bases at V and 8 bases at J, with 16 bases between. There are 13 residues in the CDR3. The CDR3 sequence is CASRTTPWREAFF. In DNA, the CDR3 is TGTGCCAGCAGAACCACCCCGTGGCGGGAAGCTTTCTTT.

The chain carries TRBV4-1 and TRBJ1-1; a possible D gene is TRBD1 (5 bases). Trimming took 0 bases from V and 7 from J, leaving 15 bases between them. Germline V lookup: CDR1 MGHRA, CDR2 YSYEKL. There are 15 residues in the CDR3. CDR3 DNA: TGCGCCAGCAGCCAAGATGGGGGGGGACTGGATGAAGCTTTCTTT. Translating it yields CASSQDGGGLDEAFF.

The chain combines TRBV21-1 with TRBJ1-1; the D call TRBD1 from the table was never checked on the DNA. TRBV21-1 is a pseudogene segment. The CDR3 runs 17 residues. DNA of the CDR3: TGTGCCAGCAGCAAAGTCCCAGGGGGCCTGTCGGGCACTGAAGCTTTCTTT. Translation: CASSKVPGGLSGTEAFF.

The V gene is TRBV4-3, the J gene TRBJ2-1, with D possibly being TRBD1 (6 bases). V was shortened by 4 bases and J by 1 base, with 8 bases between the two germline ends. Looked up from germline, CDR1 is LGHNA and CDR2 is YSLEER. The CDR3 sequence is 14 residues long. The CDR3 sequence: CASSPGASYNEQFF. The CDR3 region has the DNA TGCGCCAGCAGCCCAGGGGCGTCCTACAATGAGCAGTTCTTC.

This CDR3 is CATREGLWTGELFF. CDR3 DNA: TGTGCCACCAGGGAGGGTCTTTGGACCGGGGAGCTGTTTTTT. The chain carries TRBV19 and TRBJ2-2, with 7 bases identical to TRBD2. V trimming: 10 bases; J trimming: 5 bases; junction bases outside the gene matches: 10. The CDR3 runs 14 residues. Germline V CDR1 and CDR2: LNHDA, SQIVND (reference sequence).

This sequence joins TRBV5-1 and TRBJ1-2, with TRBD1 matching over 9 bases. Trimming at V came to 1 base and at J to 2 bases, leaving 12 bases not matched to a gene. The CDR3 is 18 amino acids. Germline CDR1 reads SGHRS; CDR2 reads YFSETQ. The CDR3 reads CASSLRTGVYSLNYGYTF. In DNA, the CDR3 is TGCGCCAGCAGCTTGAGGACAGGGGTTTACTCCTTAAACTATGGCTACACCTTC.

The CDR3 nucleotides are TGTGCCAGTAGTATGGGTCGGGGTCCGAGCCAGCCCCAGCATTTT. Protein: CASSMGRGPSQPQHF. V usage is TRBV19 and J usage is TRBJ1-5; no reliable D call. CDR1 and CDR2 from the germline V gene are LNHDA and SQIVND (reference sequence). The germline V and J ends were trimmed by 3 bases and 7 bases, with 16 bases remaining between them. The CDR3 is 15 residues long.

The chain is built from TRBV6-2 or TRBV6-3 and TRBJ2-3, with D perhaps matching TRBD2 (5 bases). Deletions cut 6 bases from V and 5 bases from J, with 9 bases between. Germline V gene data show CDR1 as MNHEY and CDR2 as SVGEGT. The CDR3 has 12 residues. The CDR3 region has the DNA TGTGCCAGCAGCGCGGGTATAGATACGCAGTATTTT. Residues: CASSAGIDTQYF.

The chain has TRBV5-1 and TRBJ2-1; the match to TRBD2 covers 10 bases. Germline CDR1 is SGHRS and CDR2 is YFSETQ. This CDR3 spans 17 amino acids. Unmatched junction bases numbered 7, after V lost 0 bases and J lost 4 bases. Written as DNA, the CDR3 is TGCGCCAGCAGCTTGGCGAGTAGCGGGGGGCCGTACAATGAGCAGTTCTTC. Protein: CASSLASSGGPYNEQFF. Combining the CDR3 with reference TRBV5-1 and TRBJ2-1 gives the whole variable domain KAGVTQTPRYLIKTRGQQVTLSCSPISGHRSVSWYQQTPGQGLQFLFEYFSETQRNKGNFPGRFSGRQFSNSRSEMNVSTLELGDSALYLCASSLASSGGPYNEQFFGPGTRLTVL.

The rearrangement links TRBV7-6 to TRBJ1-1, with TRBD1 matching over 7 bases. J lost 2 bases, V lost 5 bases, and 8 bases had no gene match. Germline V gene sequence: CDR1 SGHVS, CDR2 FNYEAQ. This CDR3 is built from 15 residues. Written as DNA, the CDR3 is TGTGCCAGCAGCCGCGGGACAGCCCTAAACACTGAAGCTTTCTTT. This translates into CASSRGTALNTEAFF. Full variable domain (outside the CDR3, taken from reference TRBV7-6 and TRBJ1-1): GAGVSQSPRYKVTKRGQDVALRCDPISGHVSLYWYRQALGQGPEFLTYFNYEAQQDKSGLPNDRFSAERPEGSISTLTIQRTEQRDSAMYRCASSRGTALNTEAFFGQGTRLTVV.

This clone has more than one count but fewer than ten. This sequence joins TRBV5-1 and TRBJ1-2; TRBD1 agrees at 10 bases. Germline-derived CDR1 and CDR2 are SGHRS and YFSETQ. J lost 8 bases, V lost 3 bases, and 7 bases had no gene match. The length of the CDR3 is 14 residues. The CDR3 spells CASSSSGTGVGYTF. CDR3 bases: TGCGCCAGCAGCTCGTCGGGGACAGGGGTCGGCTACACCTTC.

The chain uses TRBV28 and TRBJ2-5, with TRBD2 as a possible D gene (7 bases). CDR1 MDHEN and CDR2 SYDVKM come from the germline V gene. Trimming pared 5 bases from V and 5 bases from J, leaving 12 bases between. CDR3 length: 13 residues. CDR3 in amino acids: CASSEGGGETQYF. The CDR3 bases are TGTGCCAGCAGTGAGGGGGGAGGGGAGACCCAGTACTTC.

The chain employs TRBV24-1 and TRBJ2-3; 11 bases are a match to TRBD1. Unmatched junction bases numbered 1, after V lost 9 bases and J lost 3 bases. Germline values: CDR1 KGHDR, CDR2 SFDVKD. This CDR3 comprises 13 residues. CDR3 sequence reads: CATGQGATDTQYF. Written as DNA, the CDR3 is TGTGCCACCGGACAGGGGGCAACAGATACGCAGTATTTT.

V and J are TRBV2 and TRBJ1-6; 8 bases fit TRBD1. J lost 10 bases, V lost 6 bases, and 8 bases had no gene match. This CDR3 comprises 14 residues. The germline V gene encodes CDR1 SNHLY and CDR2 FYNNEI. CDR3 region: CASSYGQGGSPLHF. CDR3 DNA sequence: TGTGCCAGCAGCTATGGACAGGGCGGATCACCCCTCCACTTT.

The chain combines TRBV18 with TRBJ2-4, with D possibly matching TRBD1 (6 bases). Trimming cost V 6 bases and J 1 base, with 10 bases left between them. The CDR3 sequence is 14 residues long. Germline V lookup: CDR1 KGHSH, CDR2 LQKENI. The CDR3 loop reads CASSPDRAKNIQYF. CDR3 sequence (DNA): TGTGCCAGCTCTCCAGACAGGGCCAAAAACATTCAGTACTTC.

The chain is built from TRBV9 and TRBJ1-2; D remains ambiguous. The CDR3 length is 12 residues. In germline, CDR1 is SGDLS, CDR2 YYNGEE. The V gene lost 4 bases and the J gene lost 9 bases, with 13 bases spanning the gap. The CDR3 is CASSTRTGSYTF. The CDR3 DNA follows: TGTGCCAGCAGCACCCGGACCGGGAGCTACACCTTC.

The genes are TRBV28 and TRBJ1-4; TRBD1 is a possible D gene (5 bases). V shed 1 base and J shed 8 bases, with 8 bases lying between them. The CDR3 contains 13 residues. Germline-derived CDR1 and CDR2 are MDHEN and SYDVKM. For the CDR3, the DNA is TGTGCCAGCAGTTTATTGGGGCCCGAAAAACTGTTTTTT. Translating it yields CASSLLGPEKLFF. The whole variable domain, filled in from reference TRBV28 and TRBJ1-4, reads DVKVTQSSRYLVKRTGEKVFLECVQDMDHENMFWYRQDPGLGLRLIYFSYDVKMKEKGDIPEGYSVSREKKERFSLILESASTNQTSMYLCASSLLGPEKLFFGSGTQLSVL.

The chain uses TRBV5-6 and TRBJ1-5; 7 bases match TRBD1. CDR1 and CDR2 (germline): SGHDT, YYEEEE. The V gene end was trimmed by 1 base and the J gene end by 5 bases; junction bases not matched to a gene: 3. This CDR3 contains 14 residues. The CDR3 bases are TGTGCCAGCAGCTTGCTCAGGGGGGATCAGCCCCAGCATTTT. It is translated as CASSLLRGDQPQHF.

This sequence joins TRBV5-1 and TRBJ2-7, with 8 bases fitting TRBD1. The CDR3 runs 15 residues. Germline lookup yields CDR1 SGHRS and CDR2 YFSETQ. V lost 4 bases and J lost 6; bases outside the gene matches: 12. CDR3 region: CASSLRGLLSSEQYF. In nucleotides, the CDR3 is TGCGCCAGCAGCCTCAGGGGGCTGCTGTCCAGCGAGCAGTACTTC.

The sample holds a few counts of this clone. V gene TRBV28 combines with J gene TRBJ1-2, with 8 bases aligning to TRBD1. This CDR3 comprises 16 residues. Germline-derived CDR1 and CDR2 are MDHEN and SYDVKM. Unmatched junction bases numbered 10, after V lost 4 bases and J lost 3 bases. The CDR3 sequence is CASSSAGGIRYYGYTF. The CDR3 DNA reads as TGTGCCAGCAGTTCCGCAGGGGGCATCCGTTACTATGGCTACACCTTC.

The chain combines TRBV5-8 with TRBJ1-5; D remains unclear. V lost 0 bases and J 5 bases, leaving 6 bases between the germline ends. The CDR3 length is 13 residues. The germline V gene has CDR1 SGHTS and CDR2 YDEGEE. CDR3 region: CASSLDRDQPQHF. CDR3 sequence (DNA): TGTGCCAGCAGCTTGGATCGTGATCAGCCCCAGCATTTT.

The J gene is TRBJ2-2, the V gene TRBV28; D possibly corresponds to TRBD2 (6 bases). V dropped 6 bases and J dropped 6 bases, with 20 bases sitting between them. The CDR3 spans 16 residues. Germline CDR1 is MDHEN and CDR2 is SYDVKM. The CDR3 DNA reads TGTGCCAGCAGCTCTATGGGAGGTGGGCGACCCGGGGAGCTGTTTTTT. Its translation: CASSSMGGGRPGELFF.

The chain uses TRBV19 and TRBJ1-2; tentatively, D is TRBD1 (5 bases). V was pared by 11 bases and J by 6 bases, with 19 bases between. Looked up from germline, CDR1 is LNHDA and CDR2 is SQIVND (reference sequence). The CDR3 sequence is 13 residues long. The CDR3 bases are TGTGCCGTTCCGTTGGGCCCGGGGGATGGCTACACCTTC. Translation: CAVPLGPGDGYTF.

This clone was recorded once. Written as DNA, the CDR3 is TGTGCCAGCAGCTTAGGGGCGGGGAGCTCCTACGAGCAGTACTTC. Protein sequence: CASSLGAGSSYEQYF. V gene TRBV11-3 combines with J gene TRBJ2-7; D possibly corresponds to TRBD2 (6 bases). V gave up 1 base and J gave up 0 bases, with 10 bases separating them. CDR1 and CDR2 from the germline V gene are SGHNT and YENEEA. The CDR3 is made up of 15 amino acids. Drawing the rest from reference TRBV11-3 and TRBJ2-7, the complete variable domain is EAGVVQSPRYKIIEKKQPVAFWCNPISGHNTLYWYLQNLGQGPELLIRYENEEAVDDSQLPKDRFSAERLKGVDSTLKIQPAELGDSAVYLCASSLGAGSSYEQYFGPGTRLTVT.

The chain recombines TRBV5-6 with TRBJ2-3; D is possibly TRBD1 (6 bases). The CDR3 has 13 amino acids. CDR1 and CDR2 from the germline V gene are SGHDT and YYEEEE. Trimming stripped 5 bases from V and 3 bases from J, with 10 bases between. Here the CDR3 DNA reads TGTGCCAGCAGTTCAGGGGTGACAGATACGCAGTATTTT. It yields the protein CASSSGVTDTQYF.

The CDR3 coding sequence is TGCGCCAGCAGCCGGACTAGCGGGGGGACGGTCGGGGAGCTGTTTTTT. It specifies CASSRTSGGTVGELFF. This chain uses TRBV5-1 with TRBJ2-2; 14 bases fit TRBD2. The junction had 6 bases not matched to a gene; V was cut back by 4 bases and J by 7 bases. Germline lookup yields CDR1 SGHRS and CDR2 YFSETQ. The CDR3 runs to 16 residues.